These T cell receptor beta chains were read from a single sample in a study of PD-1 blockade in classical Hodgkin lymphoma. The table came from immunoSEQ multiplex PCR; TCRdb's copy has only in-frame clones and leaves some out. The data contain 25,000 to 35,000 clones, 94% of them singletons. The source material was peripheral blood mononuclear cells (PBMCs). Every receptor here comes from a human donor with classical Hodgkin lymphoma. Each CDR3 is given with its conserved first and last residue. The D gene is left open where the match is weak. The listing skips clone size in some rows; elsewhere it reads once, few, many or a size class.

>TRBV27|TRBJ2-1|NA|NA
CASSGDWRNEQFF
TGTGCCAGCAGTGGGGACTGGCGGAATGAGCAGTTCTTC
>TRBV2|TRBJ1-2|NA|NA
CASRATTGSYGYTF
TGTGCCAGCAGGGCTACTACAGGTTCCTATGGCTACACCTTC
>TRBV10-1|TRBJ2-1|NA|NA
CASSESGVGEQFF
TGCGCCAGCAGTGAGTCGGGCGTTGGTGAGCAGTTCTTC
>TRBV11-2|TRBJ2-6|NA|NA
CASSGRLSGANVLTF
TGTGCCAGCAGCGGACGGCTTTCTGGGGCCAACGTCCTGACTTTC
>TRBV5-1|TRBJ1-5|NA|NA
CASSLDGQSNQPQHF
TGCGCCAGCAGCTTAGACGGACAGAGCAATCAGCCCCAGCATTTT
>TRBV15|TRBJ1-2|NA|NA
CATSRDGGPYGYTF
TGTGCCACCAGCAGAGATGGGGGCCCCTATGGCTACACCTTC
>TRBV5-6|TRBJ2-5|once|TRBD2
CASSPRGGPQETQYF
TGTGCCAGCAGCCCGCGGGGGGGGCCCCAAGAGACCCAGTACTTC
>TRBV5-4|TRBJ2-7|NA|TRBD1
CASSLAGTVSDEQYF
TGTGCCAGCAGCTTGGCCGGGACAGTAAGCGACGAGCAGTACTTC
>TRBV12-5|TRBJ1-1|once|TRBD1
CASGLVRTGEGMNTEAFF
TGTGCTAGTGGTTTGGTACGGACAGGGGAAGGCATGAACACTGAAGCTTTCTTT
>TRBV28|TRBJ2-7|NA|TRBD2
CASSLGTSVSSYEQYF
TGTGCCAGCAGTTTAGGGACTAGCGTGAGCTCCTACGAGCAGTACTTC
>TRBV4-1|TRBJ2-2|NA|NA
CASSQLNRGRAGELFF
TGCGCCAGCAGCCAACTTAACAGGGGGAGGGCCGGGGAGCTGTTTTTT
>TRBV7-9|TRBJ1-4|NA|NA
CASSQRGAGGGNEKLFF
TGTGCCAGCAGCCAACGCGGTGCGGGGGGGGGTAATGAAAAACTGTTTTTT
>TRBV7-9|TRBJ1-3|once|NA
CASSLANLRADTIYF
TGTGCCAGCAGCTTAGCCAATCTCAGGGCTGACACCATATATTTT
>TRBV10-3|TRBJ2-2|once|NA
CAISPEGSAGELFF
TGTGCCATCAGCCCAGAAGGGTCGGCCGGGGAGCTGTTTTTT
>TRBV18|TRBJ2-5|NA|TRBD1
CASSPGTGQETQYF
TGTGCCAGCTCACCGGGGACAGGTCAAGAGACCCAGTACTTC
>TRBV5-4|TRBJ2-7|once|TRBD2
CASSPGLAGGEQYF
TGTGCCAGCAGCCCCGGACTAGCGGGTGGCGAGCAGTACTTC
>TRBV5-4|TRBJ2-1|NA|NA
CASSLARDEQFF
TGTGCCAGCAGCTTGGCAAGGGATGAGCAGTTCTTC
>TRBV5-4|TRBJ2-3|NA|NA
CASSQLPTGADTRYF
TGTGCCAGCAGCCAATTACCCACTGGCGCAGATACGCGGTATTTT
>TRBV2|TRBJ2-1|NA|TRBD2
CASSYQRGTLSYNEQFF
TGTGCCAGCAGTTACCAGCGGGGGACCCTCTCCTACAATGAGCAGTTCTTC
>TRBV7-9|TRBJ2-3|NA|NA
CASSSLTSSNTQYF
TGTGCCAGCAGCTCTCTTACTAGTTCAAATACGCAGTATTTT
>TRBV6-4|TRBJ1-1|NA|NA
CASRGRSNTEAFF
TGTGCCAGCAGAGGCAGGTCAAACACTGAAGCTTTCTTT
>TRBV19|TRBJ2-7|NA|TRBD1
CASSITGGGYEQYF
TGTGCCAGTAGTATAACAGGGGGCGGCTACGAGCAGTACTTC
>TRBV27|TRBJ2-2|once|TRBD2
CASRDGTSPGELFF
TGTGCCAGCAGAGACGGGACTAGCCCCGGGGAGCTGTTTTTT
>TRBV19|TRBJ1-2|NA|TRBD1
CASSSGTGTYTF
TGTGCCAGTAGTTCCGGGACAGGGACCTACACCTTC
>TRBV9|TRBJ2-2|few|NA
CASRGKGGPTGELFF
TGTGCCAGCAGAGGGAAGGGGGGACCCACCGGGGAGCTGTTTTTT
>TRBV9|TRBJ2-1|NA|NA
CASSVRARGDEQFF
TGTGCCAGCAGCGTACGGGCACGCGGGGATGAGCAGTTCTTC
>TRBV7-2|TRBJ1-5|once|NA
CASSLSGDQPQHF
TGTGCCAGCAGCTTAAGCGGGGACCAGCCCCAGCATTTT
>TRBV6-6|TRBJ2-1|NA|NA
CATERYNEQFF
TGTGCCACCGAGCGGTACAATGAGCAGTTCTTC
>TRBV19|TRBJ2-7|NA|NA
CASPYRAYEQYF
TGTGCCAGTCCGTACAGGGCCTACGAGCAGTACTTC
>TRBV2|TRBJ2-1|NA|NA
CASSDGTSPRKQFF
TGTGCCAGCAGTGATGGGACCTCGCCACGCAAACAGTTCTTC
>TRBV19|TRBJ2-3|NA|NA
CASSILVDPLFTDTQYF
TGTGCCAGTAGTATATTAGTGGATCCCCTCTTCACAGATACGCAGTATTTT
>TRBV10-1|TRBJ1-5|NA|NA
CASSESTGEPQHF
TGCGCCAGCAGTGAGTCGACGGGGGAGCCCCAGCATTTT
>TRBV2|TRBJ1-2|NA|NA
CASSERIHREYAWYGYTF
TGTGCCAGCAGTGAACGAATCCACAGGGAATATGCTTGGTATGGCTACACCTTC
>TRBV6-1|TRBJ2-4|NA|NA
CASSGPVGWGKDIQYF
TGTGCCAGCAGTGGGCCAGTCGGGTGGGGGAAGGACATTCAGTACTTC
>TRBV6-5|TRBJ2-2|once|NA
CASSYFGTGELFF
TGTGCCAGCAGTTACTTCGGGACCGGGGAGCTGTTTTTT
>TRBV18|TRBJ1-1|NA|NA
CASSPLSITDGMNTEAFF
TGTGCCAGCTCACCACTCTCAATTACCGACGGCATGAACACTGAAGCTTTCTTT
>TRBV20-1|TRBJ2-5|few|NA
CSASLTETQYF
TGCAGTGCTAGTTTGACAGAGACCCAGTACTTC
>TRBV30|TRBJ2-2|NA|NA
CACARDFPSTGELFF
TGTGCCTGTGCCCGGGACTTTCCCTCCACCGGGGAGCTGTTTTTT
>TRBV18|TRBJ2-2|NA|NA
CASSPPTSNTGELFF
TGTGCCAGCTCACCCCCAACCTCGAACACCGGGGAGCTGTTTTTT
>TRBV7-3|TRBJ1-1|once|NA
CASSLRAGANTEAFF
TGTGCCAGCAGCTTAAGGGCAGGGGCTAACACTGAAGCTTTCTTT
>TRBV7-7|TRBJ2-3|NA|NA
CASSPDRGPTDTQYF
TGTGCCAGCAGCCCGGACCGAGGCCCGACAGATACGCAGTATTTT
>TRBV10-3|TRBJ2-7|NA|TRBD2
CAISRLAGEGEQYF
TGTGCCATCAGTAGACTAGCGGGAGAGGGCGAGCAGTACTTC
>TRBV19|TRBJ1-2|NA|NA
CASSIDNGGNYGYTF
TGTGCCAGTAGTATAGATAACGGGGGTAACTATGGCTACACCTTC
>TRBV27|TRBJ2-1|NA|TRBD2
CASSLSLTSGVYNEQFF
TGTGCCAGCAGTTTATCTCTGACTAGCGGGGTCTACAATGAGCAGTTCTTC
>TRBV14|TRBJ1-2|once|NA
CASSRTDGYGYTF
TGTGCCAGCAGCCGGACAGATGGCTATGGCTACACCTTC
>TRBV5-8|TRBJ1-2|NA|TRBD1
CASSFRQGSSYGYTF
TGTGCCAGCAGCTTTAGACAGGGATCTTCCTATGGCTACACCTTC
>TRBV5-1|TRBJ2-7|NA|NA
CASSLDERPGSSYEQYF
TGCGCCAGCAGCTTGGATGAGCGACCCGGCTCCTCCTACGAGCAGTACTTC
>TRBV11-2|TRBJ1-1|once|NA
CASSPGANTEAFF
TGTGCCAGCAGCCCAGGGGCGAACACTGAAGCTTTCTTT
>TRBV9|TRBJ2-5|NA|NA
CASSVFSGGQETQYF
TGTGCCAGCAGCGTCTTTTCAGGGGGGCAAGAGACCCAGTACTTC
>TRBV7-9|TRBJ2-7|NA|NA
CASSLFYEQYF
TGTGCCAGCAGCCTCTTCTACGAGCAGTACTTC
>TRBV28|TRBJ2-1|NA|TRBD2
CASSFEGLDAEQFF
TGTGCCAGCAGTTTTGAGGGACTAGATGCTGAGCAGTTCTTC
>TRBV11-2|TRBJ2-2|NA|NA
CASSLVLNTGELFF
TGTGCCAGCAGCTTAGTTCTAAACACCGGGGAGCTGTTTTTT
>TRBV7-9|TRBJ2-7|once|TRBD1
CASSHDRGAYEQYF
TGTGCCAGCAGCCACGACAGGGGGGCCTACGAGCAGTACTTC
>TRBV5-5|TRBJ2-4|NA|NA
CASSLFSGRRENIQYF
TGTGCCAGCAGCTTGTTCAGCGGAAGACGGGAAAACATTCAGTACTTC
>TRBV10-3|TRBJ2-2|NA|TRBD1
CAIGTGDTGELFF
TGTGCCATCGGGACAGGGGACACCGGGGAGCTGTTTTTT
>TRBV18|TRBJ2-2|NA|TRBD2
CASSPPAGDLGGELFF
TGTGCCAGCTCACCACCAGCGGGGGACCTCGGCGGGGAGCTGTTTTTT
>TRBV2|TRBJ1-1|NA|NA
CASSEVRTRGTEAFF
TGTGCCAGCAGTGAAGTCCGGACACGGGGCACTGAAGCTTTCTTT
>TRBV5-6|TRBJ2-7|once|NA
CASSFPGRGAEQYF
TGTGCCAGCAGCTTCCCGGGCCGAGGGGCCGAGCAGTACTTC
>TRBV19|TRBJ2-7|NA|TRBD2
CASSQGGGSYEQYF
TGTGCCAGTAGCCAGGGCGGGGGTTCCTACGAGCAGTACTTC
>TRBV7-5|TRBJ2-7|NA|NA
CVRSSVTSGHEQYF
TGTGTCAGAAGCTCCGTGACTAGCGGCCACGAGCAGTACTTC